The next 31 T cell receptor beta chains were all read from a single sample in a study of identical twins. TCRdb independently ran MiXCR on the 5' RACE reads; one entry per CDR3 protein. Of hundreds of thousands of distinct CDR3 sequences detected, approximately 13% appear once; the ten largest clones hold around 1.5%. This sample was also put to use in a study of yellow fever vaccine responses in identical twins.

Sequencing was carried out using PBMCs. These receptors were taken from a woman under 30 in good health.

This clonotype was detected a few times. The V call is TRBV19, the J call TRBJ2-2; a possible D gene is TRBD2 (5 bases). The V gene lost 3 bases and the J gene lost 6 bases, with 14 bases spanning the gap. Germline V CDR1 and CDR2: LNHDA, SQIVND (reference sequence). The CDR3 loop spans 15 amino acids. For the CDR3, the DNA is TGTGCCAGTAGTATTCGGGGAGTCGAGGCCGGGGAGCTGTTTTTT. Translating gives CASSIRGVEAGELFF.

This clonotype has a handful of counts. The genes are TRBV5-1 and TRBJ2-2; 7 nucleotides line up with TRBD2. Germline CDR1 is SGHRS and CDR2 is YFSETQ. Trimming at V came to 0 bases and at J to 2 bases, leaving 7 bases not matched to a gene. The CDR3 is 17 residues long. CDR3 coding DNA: TGCGCCAGCAGCTTGGCATCGCTAGCGGCAAACACCGGGGAGCTGTTTTTT. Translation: CASSLASLAANTGELFF. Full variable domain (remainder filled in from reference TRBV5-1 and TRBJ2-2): KAGVTQTPRYLIKTRGQQVTLSCSPISGHRSVSWYQQTPGQGLQFLFEYFSETQRNKGNFPGRFSGRQFSNSRSEMNVSTLELGDSALYLCASSLASLAANTGELFFGEGSRLTVL.

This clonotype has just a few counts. CDR3 protein: CSVDRTNQDTQYF. The DNA for the CDR3 is TGCAGCGTTGATAGGACGAACCAAGATACGCAGTATTTT. The chain couples TRBV29-1 to TRBJ2-3, with D uncertain. V lost 3 bases and J lost 5, with 12 bases in between. Per the germline V gene, CDR1 is SQVTM and CDR2 is ANQGSEA. The CDR3 totals 13 residues.

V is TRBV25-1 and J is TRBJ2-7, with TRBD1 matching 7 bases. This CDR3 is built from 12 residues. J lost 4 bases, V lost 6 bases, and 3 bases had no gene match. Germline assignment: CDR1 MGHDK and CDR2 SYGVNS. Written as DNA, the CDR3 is TGTGCCAGCAGCGACAGGGAATACGAGCAGTACTTC. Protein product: CASSDREYEQYF.

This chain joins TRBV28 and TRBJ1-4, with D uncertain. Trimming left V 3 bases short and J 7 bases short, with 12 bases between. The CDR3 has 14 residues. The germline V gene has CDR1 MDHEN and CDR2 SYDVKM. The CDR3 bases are TGTGCCAGCAGTTTCGGCGGGTACTCTGAAAAACTGTTTTTT. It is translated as CASSFGGYSEKLFF.

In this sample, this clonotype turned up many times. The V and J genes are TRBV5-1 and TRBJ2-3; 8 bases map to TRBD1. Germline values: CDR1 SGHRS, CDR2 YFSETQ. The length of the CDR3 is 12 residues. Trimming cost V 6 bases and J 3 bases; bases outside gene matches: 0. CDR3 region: CASNRGTDTQYF. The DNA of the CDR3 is TGCGCCAGCAACAGGGGGACAGATACGCAGTATTTT.

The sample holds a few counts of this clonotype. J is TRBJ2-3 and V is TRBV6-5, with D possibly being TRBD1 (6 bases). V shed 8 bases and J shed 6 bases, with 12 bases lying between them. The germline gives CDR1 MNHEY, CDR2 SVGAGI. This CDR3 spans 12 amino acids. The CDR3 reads CASGQSWDTQYF. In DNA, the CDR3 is TGTGCCAGCGGACAGAGTTGGGATACGCAGTATTTT.

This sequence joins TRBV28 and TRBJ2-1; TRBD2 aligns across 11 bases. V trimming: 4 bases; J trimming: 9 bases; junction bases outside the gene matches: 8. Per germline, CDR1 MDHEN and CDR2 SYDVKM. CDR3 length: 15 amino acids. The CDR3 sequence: CASSWATSGTGEQFF. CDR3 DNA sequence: TGTGCCAGCAGTTGGGCGACTAGCGGGACTGGTGAGCAGTTCTTC.

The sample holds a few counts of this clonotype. CDR3 sequence reads: CASSFRTSGTGELFF. The CDR3 DNA reads as TGTGCCAGCAGTTTCCGGACTAGCGGGACCGGGGAGCTGTTTTTT. The rearrangement joins TRBV6-5 to TRBJ2-2; 11 nucleotides line up with TRBD2. The V gene end was trimmed by 4 bases and the J gene end by 5 bases; junction bases not matched to a gene: 3. Looked up from germline, CDR1 is MNHEY and CDR2 is SVGAGI. The CDR3 runs to 15 residues.

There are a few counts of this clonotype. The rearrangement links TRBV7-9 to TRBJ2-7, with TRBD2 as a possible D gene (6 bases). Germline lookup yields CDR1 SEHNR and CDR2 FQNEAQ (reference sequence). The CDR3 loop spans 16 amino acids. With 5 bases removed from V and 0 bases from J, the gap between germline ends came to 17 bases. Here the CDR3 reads CASSPRDSPRSYEQYF. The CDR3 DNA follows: TGTGCCAGCAGCCCCAGGGACTCCCCACGCTCCTACGAGCAGTACTTC.

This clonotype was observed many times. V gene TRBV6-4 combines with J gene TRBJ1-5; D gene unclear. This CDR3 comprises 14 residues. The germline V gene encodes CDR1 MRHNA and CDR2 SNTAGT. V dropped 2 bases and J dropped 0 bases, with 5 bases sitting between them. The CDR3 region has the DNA TGTGCCAGCAGTGACCCATATAGCAATCAGCCCCAGCATTTT. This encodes CASSDPYSNQPQHF.

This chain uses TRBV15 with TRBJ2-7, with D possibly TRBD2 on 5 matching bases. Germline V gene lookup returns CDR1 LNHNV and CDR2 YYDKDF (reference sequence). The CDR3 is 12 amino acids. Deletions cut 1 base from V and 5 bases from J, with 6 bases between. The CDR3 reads CATSRGGDEQYF. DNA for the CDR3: TGTGCCACCAGCAGAGGGGGAGACGAGCAGTACTTC.

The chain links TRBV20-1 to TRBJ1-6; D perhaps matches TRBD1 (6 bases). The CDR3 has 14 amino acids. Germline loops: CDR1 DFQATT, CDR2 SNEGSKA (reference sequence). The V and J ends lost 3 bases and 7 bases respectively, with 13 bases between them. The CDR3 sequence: CSARDRTSNSPLHF. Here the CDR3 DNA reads TGCAGTGCTAGGGACAGAACCTCAAATTCACCCCTCCACTTT.

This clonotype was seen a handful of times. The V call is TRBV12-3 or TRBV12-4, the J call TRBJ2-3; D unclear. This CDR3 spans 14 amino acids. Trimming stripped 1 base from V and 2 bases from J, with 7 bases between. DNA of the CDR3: TGTGCCAGCAGTTTAGTTCGCTACACAGATACGCAGTATTTT. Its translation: CASSLVRYTDTQYF.

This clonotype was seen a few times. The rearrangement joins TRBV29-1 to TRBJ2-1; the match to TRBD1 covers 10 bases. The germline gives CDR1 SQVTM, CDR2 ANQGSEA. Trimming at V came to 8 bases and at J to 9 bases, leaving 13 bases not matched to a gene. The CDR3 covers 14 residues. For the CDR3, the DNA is TGCAGCATCCTCCGGGACAGGGGTCTCGCTGAGCAGTTCTTC. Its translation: CSILRDRGLAEQFF.

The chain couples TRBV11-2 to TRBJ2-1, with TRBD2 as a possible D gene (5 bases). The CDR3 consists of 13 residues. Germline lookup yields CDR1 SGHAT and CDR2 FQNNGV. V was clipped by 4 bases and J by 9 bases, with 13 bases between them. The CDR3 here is CASSSGLDFEQFF. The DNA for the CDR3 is TGTGCCAGCAGCTCTGGACTTGATTTTGAGCAGTTCTTC.

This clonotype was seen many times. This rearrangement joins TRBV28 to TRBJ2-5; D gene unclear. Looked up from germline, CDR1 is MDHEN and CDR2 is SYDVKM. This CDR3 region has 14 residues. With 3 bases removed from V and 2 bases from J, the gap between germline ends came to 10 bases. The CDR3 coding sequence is TGTGCCAGCAGTTTCATGGGATTTCAAGAGACCCAGTACTTC. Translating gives CASSFMGFQETQYF.

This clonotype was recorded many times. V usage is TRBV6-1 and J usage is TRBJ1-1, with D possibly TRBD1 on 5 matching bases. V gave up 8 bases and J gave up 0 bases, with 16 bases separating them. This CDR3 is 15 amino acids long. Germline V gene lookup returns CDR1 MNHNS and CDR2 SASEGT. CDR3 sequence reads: CASSRDGAMNTEAFF. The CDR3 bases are TGTGCCAGCTCTAGGGATGGGGCCATGAACACTGAAGCTTTCTTT.

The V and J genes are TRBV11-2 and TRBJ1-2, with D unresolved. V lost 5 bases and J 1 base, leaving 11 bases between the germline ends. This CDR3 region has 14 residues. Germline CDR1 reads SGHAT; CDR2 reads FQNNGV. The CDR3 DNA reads TGTGCCAGCAGCGGCAGGTTCCTTAACTATGGCTACACCTTC. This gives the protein CASSGRFLNYGYTF. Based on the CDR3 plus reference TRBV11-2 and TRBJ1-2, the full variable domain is EAGVAQSPRYKIIEKRQSVAFWCNPISGHATLYWYQQILGQGPKLLIQFQNNGVVDDSQLPKDRFSAERLKGVDSTLKIQPAKLEDSAVYLCASSGRFLNYGYTFGSGTRLTVV.

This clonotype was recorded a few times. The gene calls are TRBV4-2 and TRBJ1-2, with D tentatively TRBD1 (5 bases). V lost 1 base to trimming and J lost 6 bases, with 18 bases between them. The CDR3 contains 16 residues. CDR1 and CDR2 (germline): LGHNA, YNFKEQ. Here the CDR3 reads CASSQGDGFEVHGYTF. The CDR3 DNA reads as TGTGCCAGCAGCCAAGGGGACGGTTTTGAGGTGCATGGCTACACCTTC.

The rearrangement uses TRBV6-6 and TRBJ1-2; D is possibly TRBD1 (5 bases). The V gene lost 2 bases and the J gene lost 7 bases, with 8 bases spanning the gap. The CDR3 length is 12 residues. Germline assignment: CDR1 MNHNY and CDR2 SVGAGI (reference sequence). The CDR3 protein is CASSYVQGGYTF. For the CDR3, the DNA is TGTGCCAGCAGTTACGTCCAGGGTGGCTACACCTTC.

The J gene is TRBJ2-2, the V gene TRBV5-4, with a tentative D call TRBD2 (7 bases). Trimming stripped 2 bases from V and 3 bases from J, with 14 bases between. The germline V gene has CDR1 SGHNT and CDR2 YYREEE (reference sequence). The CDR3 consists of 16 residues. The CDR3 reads CASSFEGGAHTGELFF. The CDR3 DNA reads TGTGCCAGCAGCTTTGAGGGGGGGGCGCACACCGGGGAGCTGTTTTTT.

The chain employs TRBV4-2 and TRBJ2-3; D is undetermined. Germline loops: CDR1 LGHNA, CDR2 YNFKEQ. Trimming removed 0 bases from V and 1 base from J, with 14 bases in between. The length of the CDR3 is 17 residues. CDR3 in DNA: TGTGCCAGCAGCCAAGAAGGGCCCCTTGAAGGCACAGATACGCAGTATTTT. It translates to CASSQEGPLEGTDTQYF.

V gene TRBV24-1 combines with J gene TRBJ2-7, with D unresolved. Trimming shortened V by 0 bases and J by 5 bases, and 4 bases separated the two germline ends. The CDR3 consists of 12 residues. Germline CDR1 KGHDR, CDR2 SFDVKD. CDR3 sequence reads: CATSDLTHEQYV. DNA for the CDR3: TGTGCCACCAGTGATTTGACGCACGAGCAGTACGTC.

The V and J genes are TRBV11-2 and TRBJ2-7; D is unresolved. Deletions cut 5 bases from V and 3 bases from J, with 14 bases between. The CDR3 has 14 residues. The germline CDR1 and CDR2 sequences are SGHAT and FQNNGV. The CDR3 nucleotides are TGTGCCAGCAGCCTCTCTAAGGCTTTCTACGAGCAGTACGTC. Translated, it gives CASSLSKAFYEQYV.

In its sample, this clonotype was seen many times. As DNA, the CDR3 is TGTGCCAGCAGCCATCCCTGGAACACCGGGGAGCTGTTTTTT. It codes for CASSHPWNTGELFF. V gene TRBV4-2 combines with J gene TRBJ2-2; D unresolved. V was pared by 3 bases and J by 1 base, with 6 bases between. CDR3 size: 14 residues. The germline V gene encodes CDR1 LGHNA and CDR2 YNFKEQ.

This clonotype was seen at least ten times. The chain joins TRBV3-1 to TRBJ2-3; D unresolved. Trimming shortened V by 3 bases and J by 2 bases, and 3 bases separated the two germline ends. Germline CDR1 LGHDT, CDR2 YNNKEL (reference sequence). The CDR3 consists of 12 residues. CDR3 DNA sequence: TGTGCCAGCAGCCATGACACAGATACGCAGTATTTT. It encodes CASSHDTDTQYF.

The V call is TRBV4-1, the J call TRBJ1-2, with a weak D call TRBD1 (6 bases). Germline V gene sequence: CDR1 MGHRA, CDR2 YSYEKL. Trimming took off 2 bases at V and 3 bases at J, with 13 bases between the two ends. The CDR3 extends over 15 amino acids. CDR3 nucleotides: TGCGCCAGCAGCCAAATACCGACAGGCGACTATGGCTACACCTTC. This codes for CASSQIPTGDYGYTF.

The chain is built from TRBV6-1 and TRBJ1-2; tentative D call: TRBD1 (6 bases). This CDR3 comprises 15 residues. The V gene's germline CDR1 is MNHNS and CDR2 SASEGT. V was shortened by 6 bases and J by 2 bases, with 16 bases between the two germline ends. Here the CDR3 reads CASSLPRDTNYGYTF. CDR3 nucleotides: TGTGCCAGCAGCCTCCCCCGGGACACCAACTATGGCTACACCTTC.

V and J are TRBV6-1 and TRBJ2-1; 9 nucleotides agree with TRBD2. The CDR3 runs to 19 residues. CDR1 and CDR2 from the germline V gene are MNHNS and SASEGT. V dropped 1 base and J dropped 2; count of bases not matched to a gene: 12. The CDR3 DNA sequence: TGTGCCAGCAGTGAAGGCGTACCGGGACTAGCTGGTCCCTACAATGAGCAGTTCTTC. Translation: CASSEGVPGLAGPYNEQFF.

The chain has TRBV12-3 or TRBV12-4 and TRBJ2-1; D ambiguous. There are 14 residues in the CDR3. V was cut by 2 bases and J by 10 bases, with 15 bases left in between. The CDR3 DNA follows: TGTGCCAGCAGTTTATCGACACCCGGGCCAGAGCAGTTCTTC. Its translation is CASSLSTPGPEQFF.